This T cell receptor beta chain was recovered during a study of identical twins. Study observations and caveats: Models came in too low on out-of-frame TCR alpha sharing in monozygotic twins.

CDR3 length: 12 amino acids. Germline V CDR1 and CDR2: LNHDA, SQIVND (reference sequence). V lost 9 bases to trimming and J lost 6 bases; unmatched junction nucleotides: 6. Points on this clonotype: Its antigen is still unknown.

MiXCR, run by TCRdb on the 5' RACE reads, gives a single entry per CDR3 protein. The sample includes about 220,000 distinct CDR3 sequences, around 6.8% of them seen just once. These sequences were also reported in another study, on yellow fever vaccine responses in identical twins.

The chain combines TRBV19 with TRBJ2-7; TRBD1 aligns across 9 bases. The receptor's source is a woman aged 18-29 years in good health. Material for sequencing was memory (CD45RO+) T cells sorted from blood. The chain's CDR3 is CASRDRVGEQYF. The CDR3 nucleotides are TGTGCCAGCCGGGACAGGGTGGGCGAGCAGTACTTC. The full variable domain, its missing parts supplied by reference TRBV19 and TRBJ2-7, is DGGITQSPKYLFRKEGQNVTLSCEQNLNHDAMYWYRQDPGQGLRLIYYSQIVNDFQKGDIAEGYSVSREKKESFPLTVTSAQKNPTAFYLCASRDRVGEQYFGPGTRLTVT.